This T cell receptor (beta chain) was retrieved from a study of regulatory T cells in long-lasting Graves disease. Background on the study: For a period under 3 months, newly diagnosed Graves' patients had taken antithyroid drugs.

From germline, CDR1 is MGHRA and CDR2 YSYEKL. The CDR3 totals 16 residues. J gave up 7 bases and V 0 bases, and 2 bases lay outside the gene matches. According to the study, TCR beta libraries were built with iRepertoire HTBI primers and CDR3-region Arm-PCR. TCRdb redid the calling of the multiplex PCR reads with MiXCR, one entry per CDR3 protein. The table lists hundreds of thousands of distinct CDR3 sequences, 15% to 20% of them singletons. The time point: newly diagnosed GD, antithyroid drugs for less than 3 months. Researchers made the TCR library from RNA that was extracted from PBMCs. In the case of this clonotype: Its antigen is still unknown.

Study-wide results and limits: Accuracy was possibly reduced by small sample size. Patients with persistent disease shared some 2,900 public clonotypes, outpacing the approximately 950 shared by new patients.

The same sample was also used in a study of T cells in Graves' hyperthyroidism and ophthalmopathy. That source reports: Any patient presenting with uncontrolled infection, other autoimmune disease, pregnancy or lactation was left out.

The rearrangement joins TRBV4-1 to TRBJ2-2, with 13 bases lining up with TRBD2. Sequenced here: peripheral blood mononuclear cells (PBMCs), sampled at new diagnosis, from a patient treated with antithyroid drugs. This receptor was obtained from a woman aged 25-40 years with Graves disease. The CDR3 DNA follows: TGCGCCAGCAGCCAAGATGGACTAGCGGGAGTCGGGGAGCTGTTTTTT. It codes for CASSQDGLAGVGELFF.